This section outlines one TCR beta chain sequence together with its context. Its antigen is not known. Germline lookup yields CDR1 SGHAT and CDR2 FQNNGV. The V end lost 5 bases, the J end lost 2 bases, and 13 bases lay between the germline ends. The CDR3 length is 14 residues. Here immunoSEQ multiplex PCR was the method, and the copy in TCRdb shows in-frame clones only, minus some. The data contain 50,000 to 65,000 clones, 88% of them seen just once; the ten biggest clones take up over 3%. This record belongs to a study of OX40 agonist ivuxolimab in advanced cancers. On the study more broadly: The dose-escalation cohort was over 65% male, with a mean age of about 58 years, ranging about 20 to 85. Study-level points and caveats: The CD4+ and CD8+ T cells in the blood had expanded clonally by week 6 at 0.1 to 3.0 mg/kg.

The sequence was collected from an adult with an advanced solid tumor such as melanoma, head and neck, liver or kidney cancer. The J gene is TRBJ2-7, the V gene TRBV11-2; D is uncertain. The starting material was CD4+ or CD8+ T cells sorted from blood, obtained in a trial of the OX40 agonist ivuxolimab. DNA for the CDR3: TGTGCCAGCAGCCACCCTCCGAAAACCTACGAGCAGTACTTC. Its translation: CASSHPPKTYEQYF. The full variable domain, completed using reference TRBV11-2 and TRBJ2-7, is EAGVAQSPRYKIIEKRQSVAFWCNPISGHATLYWYQQILGQGPKLLIQFQNNGVVDDSQLPKDRFSAERLKGVDSTLKIQPAKLEDSAVYLCASSHPPKTYEQYFGPGTRLTVT.